This T cell receptor (beta chain) originates from a study of cytomegalovirus exposure and HLA in healthy donors. Although they were nominally healthy when sampled, donors likely had unrecorded immune exposures. General study results and limits: With later analysis, a missense DCLRE1C variant became linked to TCR beta V- and J-gene trimming.

This clone was seen a handful of times. What it binds is unknown. 60 Vbeta and 13 Jbeta primers were used in PCR. Sequenced by immunoSEQ multiplex PCR; TCRdb stores in-frame clones only, minus some. Among 170,000 or so clones listed, 84% were seen once. The clonotype comes from a man aged 18 to 29 in good health and CMV-seronegative. The source material was PBMCs.

The CDR3 sequence: CASSPRTGTYEQYF. The CDR3 region has the DNA TGTGCCAGCAGCCCGAGGACAGGAACCTACGAGCAGTACTTC. V usage is TRBV7-9 and J usage is TRBJ2-7, with 7 bases matching TRBD1. The CDR3 has 14 residues. Germline CDR1 is SEHNR and CDR2 is FQNEAQ (reference sequence). V was pared by 5 bases and J by 2 bases, with 6 bases of the junction left unmatched.